One sample yielded the 20 T cell receptor beta chains listed below, sequenced in a study of identical twins. TCRdb fed the 5' RACE reads into MiXCR, producing one record per CDR3 protein. Of roughly 720,000 distinct CDR3 sequences listed, about 18% are singletons. The same data also went into a second study, on T cells expressing NK-cell markers.

The sample taken for sequencing was PBMCs. These receptors were taken from a young woman in good health.

This clonotype showed up just a few times. The J gene is TRBJ2-1, the V gene TRBV5-1, with TRBD2 matching 10 bases. J lost 7 bases, V lost 3 bases, and 16 bases had no gene match. The CDR3 runs 18 residues. Germline lookup yields CDR1 SGHRS and CDR2 YFSETQ. The CDR3, as DNA: TGCGCCAGCAGCTACCCGTTTCCTAGCGGGAGAGGCGAAAATGAGCAGTTCTTC. This encodes CASSYPFPSGRGENEQFF.

The chain employs TRBV10-3 and TRBJ2-2; D ambiguous. The CDR3 is made up of 11 amino acids. V lost 7 bases and J lost 5, with 5 bases in between. The germline V gene has CDR1 ENHRY and CDR2 SYGVKD. CDR3 bases: TGTGCCATCACCGGAACCGGGGAGCTGTTTTTT. Its translation: CAITGTGELFF.

Only a few counts were recorded for this clonotype. J is TRBJ2-7 and V is TRBV5-5, with TRBD2 identical over 8 bases. The J segment lost 3 bases and the V segment lost 2 bases, leaving 10 bases of the junction unmatched. The CDR3 has 16 amino acids. Germline V gene data show CDR1 as SGHKS and CDR2 as YYEKEE (reference sequence). The CDR3 protein is CASSFRGGDLHYEQYF. Here the CDR3 DNA reads TGTGCCAGCAGCTTCCGGGGGGGGGACCTACACTACGAGCAGTACTTC.

This clonotype has at least ten counts. The chain has TRBV6-5 and TRBJ1-2; TRBD1 matches 8 bases. Unmatched junction bases numbered 24, after V lost 2 bases and J lost 13 bases. Germline assignment: CDR1 MNHEY and CDR2 SVGAGI. CDR3 length: 18 amino acids. This CDR3 is CASSYLGQGEGFFRTSTF. The CDR3 nucleotides read TGTGCCAGCAGTTACCTCGGACAGGGAGAGGGGTTTTTCAGAACTAGCACCTTC.

This clonotype was seen a handful of times. This chain connects TRBV7-9 to TRBJ1-4; TRBD1 matches 7 bases. CDR3 length equals 13 residues. V dropped 5 bases and J dropped 7; count of bases not matched to a gene: 4. CDR1 and CDR2 (germline): SEHNR, FQNEAQ (reference sequence). CDR3 residues: CASSDRVSEKLFF. The CDR3 DNA follows: TGTGCCAGCAGCGACAGGGTTAGTGAAAAACTGTTTTTT.

The chain employs TRBV12-3 or TRBV12-4 and TRBJ1-5; 10 bases map to TRBD1. V lost 6 bases and J lost 5; bases outside the gene matches: 7. The CDR3 spans 15 residues. Here the CDR3 reads CASSQDGTGDQPQHF. DNA of the CDR3: TGTGCCAGCAGCCAGGACGGGACAGGGGATCAGCCCCAGCATTTT.

This clonotype was detected only a few times. The gene calls are TRBV10-1 and TRBJ2-3; D unclear. The CDR3 has 15 residues. The germline V and J ends were trimmed by 3 bases and 0 bases, with 10 bases remaining between them. Germline assignment: CDR1 WNHNN and CDR2 SYGVQD (reference sequence). The CDR3 sequence: CASSDPASSTDTQYF. The CDR3 DNA is TGCGCCAGCAGTGATCCCGCCTCTAGCACAGATACGCAGTATTTT.

The rearrangement links TRBV7-8 to TRBJ1-4; D gene unclear. CDR1 and CDR2 (germline): SGHVS, FQNEAQ. The ends were cut back, 1 base at V and 6 bases at J, with 9 bases in the middle. CDR3 length: 14 amino acids. The CDR3 protein is CASSLGWYDEKLFF. DNA of the CDR3: TGTGCCAGCAGCTTAGGGTGGTACGATGAAAAACTGTTTTTT.

In this sample, this clonotype turned up once. The chain joins TRBV6-1 to TRBJ2-5; D might be TRBD2 (7 bases). V lost 8 bases to trimming and J lost 6 bases, with 22 bases between them. Germline V gene sequence: CDR1 MNHNS, CDR2 SASEGT. The CDR3 contains 15 residues. CDR3 bases: TGTGCCAGCCTGGGGGGAGGGGGGGCCAGGAAGACCCAGTACTTC. It yields the protein CASLGGGGARKTQYF.

This chain links TRBV5-5 with TRBJ1-6; D unclear. V dropped 2 bases and J dropped 4 bases, with 10 bases sitting between them. Looked up from germline, CDR1 is SGHKS and CDR2 is YYEKEE (reference sequence). The CDR3 length is 15 residues. The CDR3 nucleotides read TGTGCCAGCAGCTTCCGGACGGATTATAATTCACCCCTCCACTTT. It specifies CASSFRTDYNSPLHF.

The chain carries TRBV12-3 or TRBV12-4 and TRBJ2-5, with no clear D. CDR3 length equals 15 residues. Deletions cut 0 bases from V and 2 bases from J, with 10 bases between. The CDR3 here is CASSLARTEQETQYF. CDR3 nucleotide sequence: TGTGCCAGCAGTTTAGCGCGGACGGAACAAGAGACCCAGTACTTC.

This chain links TRBV5-8 with TRBJ2-7, with 9 bases that match TRBD1. CDR1 and CDR2 (germline): SGHTS, YDEGEE. The CDR3 extends over 14 amino acids. Trimming at V came to 7 bases and at J to 5 bases, leaving 10 bases not matched to a gene. In nucleotides, the CDR3 is TGTGCCAGCGGTCCGGGACAGGGCGTTCACGAGCAGTACTTC. Protein: CASGPGQGVHEQYF.

This clonotype was recorded a few times. The gene calls are TRBV9 and TRBJ1-4; D may be TRBD1 (6 bases). The CDR3 has 16 residues. The V end was cut by 4 bases, the J end by 1 base, with 14 bases between. CDR1 and CDR2 (germline): SGDLS, YYNGEE. CDR3 sequence (DNA): TGTGCCAGCAGCCCAAGGGGGGGCTTAACTAATGAAAAACTGTTTTTT. Its protein is CASSPRGGLTNEKLFF.

The J gene is TRBJ2-1, the V gene TRBV5-6; weak D call: TRBD2 (6 bases). CDR1 is SGHDT, CDR2 YYEEEE, per germline. CDR3 size: 12 residues. The ends were cut back, 2 bases at V and 9 bases at J, with 9 bases in the middle. The CDR3 spells CASSLREIEQFF. DNA for the CDR3: TGTGCCAGCAGCTTACGGGAGATTGAGCAGTTCTTC.

The V and J genes are TRBV20-1 and TRBJ2-5; no clear D gene. The CDR3 spans 15 residues. V was trimmed by 4 bases and J by 3 bases, leaving 18 bases between them. Germline CDR1 reads DFQATT; CDR2 reads SNEGSKA (reference sequence). CDR3 DNA: TGCAGTGCTAATCGATTCGGGCAGAACGAAGAGACCCAGTACTTC. Translation gives CSANRFGQNEETQYF.

This clonotype was recorded only once. The V and J genes are TRBV18 and TRBJ1-1; 7 nucleotides agree with TRBD1. The germline CDR1 and CDR2 sequences are KGHSH and LQKENI. The V gene end was trimmed by 4 bases and the J gene end by 3 bases; junction bases not matched to a gene: 8. This CDR3 has 15 amino acids. This CDR3 reads CASSQATGSDTEAFF. The CDR3 nucleotides read TGTGCCAGCTCACAAGCGACAGGGAGTGACACTGAAGCTTTCTTT.

In this sample, this clonotype turned up many times. The rearrangement uses TRBV5-1 and TRBJ2-5; D unclear. CDR1 and CDR2 from the germline V gene are SGHRS and YFSETQ. Trimming took off 8 bases at V and 0 bases at J, with 17 bases between the two ends. The CDR3 contains 15 residues. DNA for the CDR3: TGCGCCAGTGCAAACCTTGGTGGGGACCAAGAGACCCAGTACTTC. Its protein is CASANLGGDQETQYF.

This clonotype was detected many times. J is TRBJ2-7 and V is TRBV7-8; D might be TRBD2 (6 bases). V gave up 5 bases and J gave up 0 bases, with 11 bases separating them. Germline V CDR1 and CDR2: SGHVS, FQNEAQ. The CDR3 length is 14 residues. DNA of the CDR3: TGTGCCAGCAGCACCGGGGGTAGCTCCTACGAGCAGTACTTC. Residues: CASSTGGSSYEQYF.

This sequence joins TRBV4-2 and TRBJ2-7, with D possibly matching TRBD1 (6 bases). V lost 0 bases and J 2 bases, leaving 11 bases between the germline ends. This CDR3 contains 15 residues. From germline, CDR1 is LGHNA and CDR2 YNFKEQ. This chain's CDR3 is CASSQDLGTPYEQYF. For the CDR3, the DNA is TGTGCCAGCAGCCAAGATTTGGGGACACCCTACGAGCAGTACTTC.

This clonotype was seen a handful of times. The CDR3 DNA reads as TGCGCCAGCAGCTTGACTGGGACACTAGAGACCCAGTACTTC. Encoded protein: CASSLTGTLETQYF. The V call is TRBV5-1, the J call TRBJ2-5, with D possibly matching TRBD1 (6 bases). The CDR3 sequence is 14 residues long. CDR1 SGHRS and CDR2 YFSETQ come from the germline V gene. Trimming took 1 base from V and 4 from J, leaving 11 bases between them.